A single sample is the source of the 18 T cell receptor beta chains below, sequenced in a study of CD8 T cells in Susac syndrome. An amount of RNA that ranged from roughly 0.5 to 1 ug was reverse transcribed with random hexamers. TCRdb re-called the immunoSEQ multiplex PCR reads through MiXCR, storing one row per CDR3 protein. The data contain about 280,000 distinct CDR3 sequences, around 84% of them singletons. Sequenced material: CD8+ T cells from PBMCs. The origin of the receptors is a human donor with multiple sclerosis.

The chain combines TRBV28 with TRBJ2-1, with D unresolved. With 3 bases removed from V and 4 bases from J, the gap between germline ends came to 13 bases. CDR1 and CDR2 (germline): MDHEN, SYDVKM. This CDR3 has 15 amino acids. The CDR3 reads CASSLRRPIYNEQFF. The DNA of the CDR3 is TGTGCCAGCAGTTTGAGGCGGCCAATTTACAATGAGCAGTTCTTC.

The J gene is TRBJ2-7, the V gene TRBV19; TRBD1 matches 9 bases. The V segment lost 3 bases and the J segment 0 bases; nucleotides outside the gene matches: 0. Germline-derived CDR1 and CDR2 are LNHDA and SQIVND (reference sequence). This CDR3 region has 14 residues. Here the CDR3 reads CASSMGQGSYEQYF. The CDR3 nucleotides are TGTGCCAGTAGTATGGGACAGGGCTCCTACGAGCAGTACTTC. The full variable domain, completed using reference TRBV19 and TRBJ2-7, is DGGITQSPKYLFRKEGQNVTLSCEQNLNHDAMYWYRQDPGQGLRLIYYSQIVNDFQKGDIAEGYSVSREKKESFPLTVTSAQKNPTAFYLCASSMGQGSYEQYFGPGTRLTVT.

The gene calls are TRBV6-6 and TRBJ1-4; D is unresolved. CDR1 and CDR2 from the germline V gene are MNHNY and SVGAGI (reference sequence). This CDR3 is 11 amino acids long. The V end was cut by 2 bases, the J end by 6 bases, with 1 base between. The CDR3 sequence is CASSYDEKLFF. The CDR3 DNA follows: TGTGCCAGCAGTTACGATGAAAAACTGTTTTTT.

The chain is built from TRBV25-1 and TRBJ1-4; D gene ambiguous. CDR1 is MGHDK, CDR2 SYGVNS, per germline. V lost 2 bases and J 5 bases, leaving 12 bases between the germline ends. The CDR3 runs 15 residues. CDR3 loop: CASSEGRSPNEKLFF. CDR3 DNA: TGTGCCAGCAGTGAAGGACGGTCCCCCAATGAAAAACTGTTTTTT.

This clonotype is a singleton in its sample. The chain links TRBV9 to TRBJ2-1, with 7 bases identical to TRBD2. Germline lookup yields CDR1 SGDLS and CDR2 YYNGEE. The ends lost 0 bases at V and 6 bases at J; junction bases unmatched: 3. This CDR3 comprises 14 residues. CDR3 in DNA: TGTGCCAGCAGCGTAGGGTCGGGAGGCAATGAGCAGTTCTTC. Protein sequence: CASSVGSGGNEQFF.

This sequence joins TRBV28 and TRBJ2-1; TRBD2 might be the D (6 bases). V was pared by 5 bases and J by 5 bases, with 13 bases between. CDR1 is MDHEN and CDR2 is SYDVKM in the germline V gene. The CDR3 extends over 14 amino acids. CDR3 DNA: TGTGCCAGCAGTCCTGCGGGACCAGACAATGAGCAGTTCTTC. Protein sequence: CASSPAGPDNEQFF.

V gene TRBV19 combines with J gene TRBJ1-1; TRBD1 agrees at 8 bases. V lost 5 bases, J lost 7 bases, and 12 bases stayed unmatched. CDR1 is LNHDA, CDR2 SQIVND, per germline (reference sequence). The length of the CDR3 is 15 residues. The CDR3 region is CASSSPARGLGEAFF. The CDR3 DNA follows: TGTGCCAGTAGTTCTCCTGCCAGGGGGCTTGGTGAAGCTTTCTTT.

The V and J genes are TRBV10-3 and TRBJ2-7, with D possibly being TRBD1 (6 bases). V gave up 4 bases and J gave up 3 bases, with 7 bases separating them. Looked up from germline, CDR1 is ENHRY and CDR2 is SYGVKD. CDR3 length: 12 residues. The DNA of the CDR3 is TGTGCCATCAGTGGGACAGACTACGAGCAGTACTTC. It translates to CAISGTDYEQYF.

This CDR3 is CASSPDPSVEQYF. The DNA of the CDR3 is TGTGCCAGCTCACCCGACCCCTCCGTGGAGCAGTACTTC. The rearrangement uses TRBV18 and TRBJ2-7; no definite D call. Per the germline V gene, CDR1 is KGHSH and CDR2 is LQKENI. The CDR3 loop spans 13 amino acids. V was pared by 3 bases and J by 7 bases, with 13 bases between.

This chain links TRBV7-9 with TRBJ2-7, with 7 bases identical to TRBD1. This CDR3 has 13 residues. The J segment lost 3 bases and the V segment lost 5 bases, leaving 4 bases of the junction unmatched. Germline V gene data show CDR1 as SEHNR and CDR2 as FQNEAQ (reference sequence). The CDR3 DNA is TGTGCCAGCAGCGCCCGGGACAGCTACGAGCAGTACTTC. Protein: CASSARDSYEQYF.

The chain is built from TRBV4-1 and TRBJ2-5; a weak D match, TRBD2 (6 bases). The germline V gene encodes CDR1 MGHRA and CDR2 YSYEKL. The CDR3 totals 16 residues. V lost 0 bases, J lost 5 bases, and 16 bases lay in between. The CDR3 DNA reads TGCGCCAGCAGCCAAGAGCCCCGGGTTGGAGGGGAGACCCAGTACTTC. Protein: CASSQEPRVGGETQYF.

This clonotype was recorded a few times. The V and J genes are TRBV7-9 and TRBJ2-1, with TRBD2 matching 9 bases. The CDR3 consists of 15 residues. Germline-derived CDR1 and CDR2 are SEHNR and FQNEAQ (reference sequence). V trimming: 5 bases; J trimming: 2 bases; junction bases outside the gene matches: 4. CDR3 nucleotide sequence: TGTGCCAGCAGCCCGGGACTAGCAACCTACAATGAGCAGTTCTTC. As protein: CASSPGLATYNEQFF. Variable domain in full (rest from reference TRBV7-9 and TRBJ2-1): DTGVSQNPRHKITKRGQNVTFRCDPISEHNRLYWYRQTLGQGPEFLTYFQNEAQLEKSRLLSDRFSAERPKGSFSTLEIQRTEQGDSAMYLCASSPGLATYNEQFFGPGTRLTVL.

This clonotype was observed a single time. The chain recombines TRBV7-9 with TRBJ1-1; D not certain. V lost 5 bases and J 11 bases, leaving 15 bases between the germline ends. Germline loops: CDR1 SEHNR, CDR2 FQNEAQ (reference sequence). CDR3 length: 12 amino acids. The CDR3 nucleotides read TGTGCCAGCAGCCCGTCGGATGGGTTGGCTTTCTTT. Protein product: CASSPSDGLAFF.

The V gene is TRBV4-2, the J gene TRBJ2-3; 8 bases are a match to TRBD2. The CDR3 runs 17 residues. V trimming: 1 base; J trimming: 2 bases; junction bases outside the gene matches: 8. From germline, CDR1 is LGHNA and CDR2 YNFKEQ. In nucleotides, the CDR3 is TGTGCCAGCAGCCAAGCCGGACTGACTAGCGTCACAGATACGCAGTATTTT. Translating it yields CASSQAGLTSVTDTQYF.

The V gene is TRBV20-1, the J gene TRBJ2-7, with unresolved D. CDR3 length: 15 amino acids. Germline V gene sequence: CDR1 DFQATT, CDR2 SNEGSKA (reference sequence). Trimming stripped 6 bases from V and 6 bases from J, with 24 bases between. The CDR3 here is CSAPSSAVLTGEQYF. The CDR3, as DNA: TGCAGTGCCCCATCCTCCGCCGTCTTGACCGGCGAGCAGTACTTC.

The chain joins TRBV7-9 to TRBJ2-2; a possible D gene is TRBD2 (6 bases). CDR3 length equals 16 residues. CDR1 is SEHNR and CDR2 is FQNEAQ in the germline V gene (reference sequence). The V gene lost 6 bases and the J gene lost 4 bases, with 18 bases spanning the gap. CDR3 loop: CASRPPLGGATGELFF. The CDR3 coding sequence is TGTGCCAGCAGACCTCCCCTCGGGGGAGCCACCGGGGAGCTGTTTTTT.

The genes are TRBV29-1 and TRBJ1-3, with D possibly matching TRBD1 (6 bases). The CDR3 loop spans 14 amino acids. CDR1 is SQVTM, CDR2 ANQGSEA, per germline. Trimming removed 1 base at V and 4 bases at J, with 11 bases between. As DNA, the CDR3 is TGCAGCGTTGAAGTTTGGGGGCTAGGAAACACCATATATTTT. This codes for CSVEVWGLGNTIYF.

The table lists this clonotype with a few counts. The chain carries TRBV4-1 and TRBJ2-2; 8 bases fit TRBD2. V lost 4 bases, J lost 3 bases, and 1 base stayed unmatched. From germline, CDR1 is MGHRA and CDR2 YSYEKL. The CDR3 covers 14 residues. The CDR3 DNA reads TGCGCCAGCAGCCCGGGAGGGGACACCGGGGAGCTGTTTTTT. Translating gives CASSPGGDTGELFF.